Below, 14 T cell receptor beta chains from the same sample are listed, as sequenced in a study of tumor-infiltrating lymphocytes in primary liver carcinoma. Both blood RNA, taken from unsorted whole blood, and germline DNA were extracted. TCR beta cDNA came from about 450 ng total RNA, primed with a constant-region primer. A slightly modified ARM-PCR protocol with three nested multiplex PCR rounds produced these TCR beta libraries. A C-beta reverse primer was combined with TRBV1-TRBV30 forward primers in the first two PCR rounds, and each round had around 11 cycles. TCRdb reanalysed the multiplex PCR reads using MiXCR and keeps one entry per CDR3 protein. Counted here are about 180,000 distinct CDR3 sequences, less than 65% occurring once; the ten biggest clones make up about 72%. The sequencing sample was made of peripheral blood. These receptors were obtained from a man aged 40-50 years with primary liver carcinoma and hepatitis B virus infection.

Concerning this clonotype: A much more abundant neighbour one base away suggests this may be a read error. The chain recombines TRBV29-1 with TRBJ2-2; D perhaps matches TRBD1 (6 bases). CDR1 is SQVTM and CDR2 is ANQGSEA in the germline V gene. This CDR3 contains 12 residues. CDR3 in DNA: TGCAGGCCTACAGGGTTGACCTGGGAGCTGTTTTTT. Translated: CRPTGLTWELFF.

Comment on this clonotype: This could be a read error, since a much larger clone is one nucleotide away. The chain couples TRBV4-1 to TRBJ2-7; perhaps TRBD2 as D (5 bases). CDR3 length: 14 amino acids. CDR1 MGHRA and CDR2 YSYEKL come from the germline V gene. The CDR3 here is CASNQASGSYEQYF. Written as DNA, the CDR3 is TGCGCCAGCAACCAAGCAAGCGGATCCTACGAGCAGTACTTC.

As for this clonotype: A read error may account for a junction end that differs from germline. V usage is TRBV6-5 and J usage is TRBJ2-1; D might be TRBD1 or TRBD2, each matching 5 bases. Germline assignment: CDR1 MNHEY and CDR2 SVGAGI. This CDR3 is built from 15 residues. Here the CDR3 reads CASSLLGDGYSEQFF. The CDR3 region has the DNA TGTGCCAGCAGTCTCCTAGGGGACGGGTACAGTGAGCAGTTCTTC.

This clonotype appeared once. A much larger clone differs from this one at a single base, so this may be a read error. The chain recombines TRBV6-1 with TRBJ2-3; TRBD2 agrees at 8 bases. V dropped 8 bases and J dropped 4; count of bases not matched to a gene: 8. CDR3 length equals 14 residues. CDR1 is MNHNS, CDR2 SASEGT, per germline. CDR3 in amino acids: CASVLAVGADTQYF. The CDR3 coding sequence is TGTGCCAGCGTACTAGCGGTAGGGGCAGATACGCAGTATTTT.

The J gene is TRBJ1-2, the V gene TRBV4-1; the D is unclear. Germline V gene data show CDR1 as MGHRA and CDR2 as YSYEKL. Trimming removed 3 bases from V and 8 bases from J, with 10 bases in between. The CDR3 spans 12 residues. DNA for the CDR3: TGCGCCAGCAGCCACAACACTCGGGGCTACACCTTC. This codes for CASSHNTRGYTF.

This clonotype came up once. At one of its ends the junction is not consistent with the germline gene, which may arise from a read error. This chain connects TRBV29-1 to TRBJ1-2, with 10 positions matching TRBD1. The CDR3 loop spans 14 amino acids. Germline assignment: CDR1 SQVTM and CDR2 ANQGSEA. This chain's CDR3 is CCVEATDRGSGYTF. The CDR3 DNA sequence: TGCTGCGTTGAAGCCACGGACAGGGGGAGTGGCTACACCTTC.

Comments on this clonotype: A much more abundant neighbour one base away suggests this may be a read error. The chain employs TRBV11-2 and TRBJ2-1; the match to TRBD2 covers 7 bases. CDR1 is SGHAT and CDR2 is FQNNGV in the germline V gene. V shed 2 bases and J 0 bases; nucleotides not matched to a gene: 7. This CDR3 has 17 residues. The CDR3 coding sequence is TGTGCCAGCAGCTTACCCCCCGGGGGGAGCTCCTACAATGAGCAGTTCTTC. Amino acid sequence: CASSLPPGGSSYNEQFF.

In DNA, the CDR3 is TGTGCCATCAGTGAGGCAGCCAAAAACATTCAGTACTTC. Translation: CAISEAAKNIQYF. This rearrangement joins TRBV10-3 to TRBJ2-4; no definite D call. The CDR3 has 13 residues. Germline V gene data show CDR1 as ENHRY and CDR2 as SYGVKD. Trimming shortened V by 2 bases and J by 0 bases, and 2 bases separated the two germline ends.

In the case of this clonotype: Its ends do not fully match the called genes, so a read error is possible. V usage is TRBV11-2 and J usage is TRBJ2-2, with 8 bases matching TRBD1. CDR3 length: 16 residues. In germline, CDR1 is SGHAT, CDR2 FQNNGV. The CDR3, as DNA: TGTGCCACCAGCTTAGTTTGGCAGGGGGCCCCCGGGGAGCTGTTTTTT. It translates to CATSLVWQGAPGELFF.

Note on this clonotype: A read error may produce the germline difference seen at one junction end. V and J are TRBV30 and TRBJ2-6, with D perhaps assigned TRBD1 or TRBD2 (5 bases each). In germline, CDR1 is GTSNPN, CDR2 SVGIG (reference sequence). The CDR3 sequence is 15 residues long. In DNA form, the CDR3 reads TGTGCCTGGAGTAGGAGTGGAACCGGGGCTAACGTCCTGACTTTC. It yields the protein CAWSRSGTGANVLTF.

This clonotype has just a few counts. J is TRBJ2-3 and V is TRBV6-1, with TRBD2 identical over 9 bases. J gave up 4 bases and V 5 bases, and 7 bases lay outside the gene matches. In germline, CDR1 is MNHNS, CDR2 SASEGT. The CDR3 consists of 15 residues. CDR3 in amino acids: CASSQTSGRADTQYF. The CDR3 DNA is TGTGCCAGCAGTCAGACTAGCGGACGGGCAGATACGCAGTATTTT.

About this clonotype: Since no conserved phenylalanine or tryptophan closes the CDR3, a read error is the likely cause. The chain recombines TRBV11-2 with TRBJ2-3; tentative D call: TRBD2 (5 bases). This CDR3 region has 13 residues. Germline V gives CDR1 SGHAT, CDR2 FQNNGV. CDR3 nucleotides: TGTACCAGCAGCTTAGCGATCGCAGATACGCAGTATATT. Its translation is CTSSLAIADTQYI.

This clonotype turned up a few times. The chain is built from TRBV11-2 and TRBJ2-3; 13 bases line up with TRBD2. The CDR3 has 15 residues. Germline V gene data show CDR1 as SGHAT and CDR2 as FQNNGV. With 4 bases clipped from V and 4 bases from J, the junction kept 2 bases outside the gene matches. CDR3: CASSSGLAGPDTQYF. CDR3 in DNA: TGTGCCAGCAGCTCGGGACTAGCGGGACCAGATACGCAGTATTTT.

A word on this clonotype: One end of the junction does not line up with germline, which may come from a read error. The V and J genes are TRBV11-1 and TRBJ2-5; 8 bases map to TRBD2. Germline CDR1 and CDR2: SGHAT and FQDESV (reference sequence). The CDR3 loop spans 17 amino acids. CDR3 nucleotides: TGTGCCAGCAGCGAGACCTACTTGGGACTAGTGAATGAGACCCAGTGCTTC. Translation gives CASSETYLGLVNETQCF.